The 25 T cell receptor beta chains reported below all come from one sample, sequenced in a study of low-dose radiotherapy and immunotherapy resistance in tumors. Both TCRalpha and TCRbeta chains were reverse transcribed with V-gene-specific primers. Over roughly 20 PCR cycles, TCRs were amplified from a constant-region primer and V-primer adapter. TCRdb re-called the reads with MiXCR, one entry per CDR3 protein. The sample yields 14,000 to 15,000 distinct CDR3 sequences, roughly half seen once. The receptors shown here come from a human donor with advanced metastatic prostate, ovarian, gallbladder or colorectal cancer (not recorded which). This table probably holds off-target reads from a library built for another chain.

CDR3 region: CASSSGAISYEQYF. As DNA, the CDR3 is TGTGCCAGCAGTTCGGGAGCGATATCCTACGAGCAGTACTTC. The gene calls are TRBV28 and TRBJ2-7; tentative D call: TRBD2 (6 bases). With 4 bases removed from V and 1 base from J, the gap between germline ends came to 11 bases. CDR1 is MDHEN, CDR2 SYDVKM, per germline. The CDR3 runs 14 residues.

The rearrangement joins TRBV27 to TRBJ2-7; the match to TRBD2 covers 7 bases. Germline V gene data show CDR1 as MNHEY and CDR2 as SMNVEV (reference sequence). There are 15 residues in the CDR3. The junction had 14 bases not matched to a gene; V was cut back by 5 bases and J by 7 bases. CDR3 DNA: TGTGCCAGCAGTCCCCGTTGGGGGGGGGTTGGAGAGCAGTACTTC. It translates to CASSPRWGGVGEQYF.

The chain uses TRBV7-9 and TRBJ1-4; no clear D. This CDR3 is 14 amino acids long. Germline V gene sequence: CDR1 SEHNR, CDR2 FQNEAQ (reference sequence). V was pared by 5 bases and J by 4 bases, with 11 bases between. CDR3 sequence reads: CASSPQLGNEKLFF. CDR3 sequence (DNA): TGTGCCAGCAGCCCCCAGCTGGGTAATGAAAAACTGTTTTTT.

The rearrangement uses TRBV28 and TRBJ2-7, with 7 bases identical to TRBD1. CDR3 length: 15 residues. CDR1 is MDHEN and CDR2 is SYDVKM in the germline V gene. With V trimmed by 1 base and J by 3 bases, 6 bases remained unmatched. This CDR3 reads CASSLSGGDLYEQYF. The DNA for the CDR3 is TGTGCCAGCAGTTTATCAGGGGGTGACCTCTACGAGCAGTACTTC.

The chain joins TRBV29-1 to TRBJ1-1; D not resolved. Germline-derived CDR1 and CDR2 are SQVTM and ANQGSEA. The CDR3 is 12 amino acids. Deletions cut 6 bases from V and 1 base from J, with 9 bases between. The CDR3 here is CSVRGPNTEAFF. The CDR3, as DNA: TGCAGCGTCCGGGGTCCGAACACTGAAGCTTTCTTT.

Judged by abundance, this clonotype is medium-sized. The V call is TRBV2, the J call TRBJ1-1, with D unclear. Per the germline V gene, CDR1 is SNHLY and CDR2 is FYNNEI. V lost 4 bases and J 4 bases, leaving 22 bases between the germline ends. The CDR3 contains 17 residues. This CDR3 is CASSVWQSSPRGTEAFF. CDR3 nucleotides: TGTGCCAGCAGTGTTTGGCAGAGTAGTCCCCGGGGCACTGAAGCTTTCTTT.

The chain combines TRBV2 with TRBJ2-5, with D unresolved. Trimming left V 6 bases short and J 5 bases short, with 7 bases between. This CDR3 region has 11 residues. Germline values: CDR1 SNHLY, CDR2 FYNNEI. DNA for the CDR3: TGTGCCAGCAGAATTTTCGAGACCCAGTACTTC. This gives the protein CASRIFETQYF.

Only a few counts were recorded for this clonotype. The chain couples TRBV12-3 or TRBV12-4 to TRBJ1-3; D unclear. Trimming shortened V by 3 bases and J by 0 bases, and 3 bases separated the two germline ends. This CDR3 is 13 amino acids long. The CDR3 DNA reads TGTGCCAGCAGTTTCGCCTCTGGAAACACCATATATTTT. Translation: CASSFASGNTIYF.

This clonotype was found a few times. CDR3 nucleotides: TGTGCCAGCAGCTCCCCGAACACCGGGGAGCTGTTTTTT. Translating gives CASSSPNTGELFF. The gene calls are TRBV11-2 and TRBJ2-2; D is undetermined. V was clipped by 4 bases and J by 0 bases, with 3 bases between them. Germline CDR1 reads SGHAT; CDR2 reads FQNNGV. The CDR3 has 13 amino acids. The entire variable domain, with the rest obtained from reference TRBV11-2 and TRBJ2-2, is as follows: EAGVAQSPRYKIIEKRQSVAFWCNPISGHATLYWYQQILGQGPKLLIQFQNNGVVDDSQLPKDRFSAERLKGVDSTLKIQPAKLEDSAVYLCASSSPNTGELFFGEGSRLTVL.

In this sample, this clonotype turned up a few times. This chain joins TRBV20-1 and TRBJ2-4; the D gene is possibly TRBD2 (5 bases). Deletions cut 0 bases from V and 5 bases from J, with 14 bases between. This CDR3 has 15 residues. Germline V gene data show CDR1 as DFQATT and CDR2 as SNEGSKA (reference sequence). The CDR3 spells CSARDPRGSENIQYF. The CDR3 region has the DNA TGCAGTGCTAGAGATCCCAGAGGGAGCGAAAACATTCAGTACTTC.

The CDR3 DNA follows: TGTGCCAGCAGCTTGGGTTGGAACAATGAGCAGTTCTTC. It encodes CASSLGWNNEQFF. The V and J genes are TRBV7-9 and TRBJ2-1, with D hard to call. This CDR3 contains 13 residues. Trimming cost V 3 bases and J 5 bases, with 8 bases left between them. Per the germline V gene, CDR1 is SEHNR and CDR2 is FQNEAQ (reference sequence).

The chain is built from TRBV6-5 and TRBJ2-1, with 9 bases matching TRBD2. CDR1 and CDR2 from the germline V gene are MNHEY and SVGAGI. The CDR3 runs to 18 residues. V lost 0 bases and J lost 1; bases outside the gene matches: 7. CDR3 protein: CASSYSASGTESYNEQFF. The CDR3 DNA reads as TGTGCCAGCAGTTACTCTGCTAGCGGGACCGAGTCCTACAATGAGCAGTTCTTC.

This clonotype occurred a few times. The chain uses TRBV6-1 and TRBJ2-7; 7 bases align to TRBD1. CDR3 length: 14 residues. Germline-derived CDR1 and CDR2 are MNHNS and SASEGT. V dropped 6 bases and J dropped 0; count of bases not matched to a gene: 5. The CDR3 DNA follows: TGTGCCAGCAGAAGCACAGGGGTCTCCTACGAGCAGTACTTC. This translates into CASRSTGVSYEQYF.

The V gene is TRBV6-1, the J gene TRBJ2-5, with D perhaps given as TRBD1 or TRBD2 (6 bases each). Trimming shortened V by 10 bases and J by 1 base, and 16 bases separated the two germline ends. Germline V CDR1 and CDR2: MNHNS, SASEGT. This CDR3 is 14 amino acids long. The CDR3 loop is CAIRGRGTQETQYF. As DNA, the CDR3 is TGTGCCATCAGGGGACGGGGGACCCAAGAGACCCAGTACTTC.

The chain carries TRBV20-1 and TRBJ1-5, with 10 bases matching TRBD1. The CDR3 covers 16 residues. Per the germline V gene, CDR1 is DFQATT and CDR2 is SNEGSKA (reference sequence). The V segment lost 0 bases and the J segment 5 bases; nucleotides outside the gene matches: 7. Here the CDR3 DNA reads TGCAGTGCTAGAGATCACCAGGACAGGGGGGATCAGCCCCAGCATTTT. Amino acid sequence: CSARDHQDRGDQPQHF.

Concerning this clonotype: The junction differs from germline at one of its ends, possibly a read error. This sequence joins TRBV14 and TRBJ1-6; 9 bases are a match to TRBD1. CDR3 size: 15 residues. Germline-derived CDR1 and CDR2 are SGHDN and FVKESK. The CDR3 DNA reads TGTGCCAGCAGCCAGGACAGGGGCGGTAATTCACTCCTCCACTTT. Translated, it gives CASSQDRGGNSLLHF.

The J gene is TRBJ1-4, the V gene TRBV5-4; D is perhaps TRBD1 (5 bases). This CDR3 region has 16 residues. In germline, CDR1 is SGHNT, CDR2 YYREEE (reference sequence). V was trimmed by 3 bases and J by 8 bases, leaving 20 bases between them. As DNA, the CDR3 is TGTGCCAGCAGCTCAGAGAGAGGGGTCTGGAGGGAAAAACTGTTTTTT. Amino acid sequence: CASSSERGVWREKLFF.

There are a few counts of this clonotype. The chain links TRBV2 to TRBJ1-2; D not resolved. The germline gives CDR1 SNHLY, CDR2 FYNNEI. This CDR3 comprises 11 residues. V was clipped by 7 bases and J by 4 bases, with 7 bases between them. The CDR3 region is CASKGTYGYTF. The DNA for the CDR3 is TGTGCCAGCAAGGGTACCTATGGCTACACCTTC.

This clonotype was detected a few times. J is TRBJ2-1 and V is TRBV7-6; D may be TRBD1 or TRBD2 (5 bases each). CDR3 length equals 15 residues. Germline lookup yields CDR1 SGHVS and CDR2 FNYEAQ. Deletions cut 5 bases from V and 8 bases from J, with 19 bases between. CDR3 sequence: CASSLRDPGRDEQFF. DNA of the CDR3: TGTGCCAGCAGCCTCCGGGACCCAGGACGTGATGAGCAGTTCTTC.

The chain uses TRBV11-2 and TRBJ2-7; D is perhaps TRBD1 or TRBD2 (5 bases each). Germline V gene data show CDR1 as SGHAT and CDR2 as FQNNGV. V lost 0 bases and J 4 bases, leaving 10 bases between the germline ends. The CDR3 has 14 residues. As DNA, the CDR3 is TGTGCCAGCAGCTTAGATGGGACGGTTTACGAGCAGTACTTC. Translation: CASSLDGTVYEQYF.

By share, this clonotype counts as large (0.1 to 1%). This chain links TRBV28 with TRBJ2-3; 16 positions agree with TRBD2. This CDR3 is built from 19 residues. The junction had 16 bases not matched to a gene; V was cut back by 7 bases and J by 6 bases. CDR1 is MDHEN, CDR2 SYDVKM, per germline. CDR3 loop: CASIPIKGTSGRGMDTQYF. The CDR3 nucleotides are TGTGCCAGCATCCCCATCAAGGGGACTAGCGGGAGGGGGATGGATACGCAGTATTTT.

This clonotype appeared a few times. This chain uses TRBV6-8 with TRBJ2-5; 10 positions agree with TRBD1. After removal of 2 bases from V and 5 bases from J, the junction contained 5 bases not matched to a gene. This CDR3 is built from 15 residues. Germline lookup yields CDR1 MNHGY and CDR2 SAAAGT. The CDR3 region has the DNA TGTGCCAGCAGTTACGCCGGGACAGGGGTTGAGACCCAGTACTTC. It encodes CASSYAGTGVETQYF.

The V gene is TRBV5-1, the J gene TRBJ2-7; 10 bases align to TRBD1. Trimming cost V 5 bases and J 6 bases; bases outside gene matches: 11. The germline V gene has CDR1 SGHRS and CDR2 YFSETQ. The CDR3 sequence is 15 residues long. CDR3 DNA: TGCGCCAGCAGGGATGGGACAGGGGATTCGGGCGAGCAGTACTTC. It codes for CASRDGTGDSGEQYF.

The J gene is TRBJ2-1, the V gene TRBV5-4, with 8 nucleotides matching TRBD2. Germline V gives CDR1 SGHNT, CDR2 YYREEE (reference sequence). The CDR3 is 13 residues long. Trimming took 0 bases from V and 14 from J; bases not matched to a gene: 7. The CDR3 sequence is CASSLAGGAQKFF. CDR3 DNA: TGTGCCAGCAGCTTGGCGGGGGGGGCCCAAAAGTTCTTC.

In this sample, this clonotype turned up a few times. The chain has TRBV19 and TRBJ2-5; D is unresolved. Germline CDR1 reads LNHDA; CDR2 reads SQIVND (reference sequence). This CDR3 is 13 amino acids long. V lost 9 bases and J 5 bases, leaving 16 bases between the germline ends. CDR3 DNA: TGTGCCAGCCTAGACCGCAGTGGTGAGACCCAGTACTTC. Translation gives CASLDRSGETQYF.